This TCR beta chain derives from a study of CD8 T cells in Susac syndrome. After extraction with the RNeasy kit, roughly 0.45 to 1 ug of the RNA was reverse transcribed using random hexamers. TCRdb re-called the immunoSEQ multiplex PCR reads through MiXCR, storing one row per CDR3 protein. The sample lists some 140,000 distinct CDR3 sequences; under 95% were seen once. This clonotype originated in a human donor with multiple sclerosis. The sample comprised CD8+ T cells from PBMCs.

Written as DNA, the CDR3 is TGTGCCAGCAGTCCACTCGGGGGGTACGGCTACACCTTC. Protein sequence: CASSPLGGYGYTF. This sequence joins TRBV27 and TRBJ1-2, with D possibly matching TRBD1 (5 bases). The CDR3 is 13 amino acids. Germline CDR1 and CDR2: MNHEY and SMNVEV (reference sequence). Trimming stripped 5 bases from V and 8 bases from J, with 15 bases between.